Included here is one TCR beta chain sequence, with context. Its antigen is not identified. The data stem from a study of tumor and adjacent non-tumor tissue in lung cancer. On the study more broadly: Patients were aged about 30 to 76, some 10 men and roughly five women, stage I to III. The study, taken as a whole, reports: Compared with tumor, normal lung showed significantly lower TCR diversity. Shorter survival was associated with higher TCR diversity in tumors.

The germline gives CDR1 SGHNT, CDR2 YYREEE (reference sequence). Trimming took 4 bases from V and 3 from J, leaving 13 bases between them. This CDR3 has 15 residues. This sample's RNA came from whole unsorted tissue. Between August and November 2014, newly diagnosed, chemotherapy-naive lung cancer patients underwent thoracic surgery in China. Three rounds of nested PCR, following a modified ARM-PCR protocol, produced the TCRbeta library. TCRdb recomputed calls from the multiplex PCR reads with MiXCR, one row per CDR3 protein. The data show over 110,000 distinct CDR3 sequences, with around 60% seen just once and 15% to 20% held by the top ten.

The J gene is TRBJ1-4, the V gene TRBV5-4, with no clear D. The sequence was collected from a man aged 60 to 69 with small cell lung cancer. The sequenced sample consisted of lung tumor tissue. The CDR3 protein is CASSLGSPANEKLFF. In DNA form, the CDR3 reads TGTGCCAGCAGCCTTGGCAGCCCGGCTAATGAAAAACTGTTTTTT. Drawing the rest from reference TRBV5-4 and TRBJ1-4, the complete variable domain is ETGVTQSPTHLIKTRGQQVTLRCSSQSGHNTVSWYQQALGQGPQFIFQYYREEENGRGNFPPRFSGLQFPNYSSELNVNALELDDSALYLCASSLGSPANEKLFFGSGTQLSVL.